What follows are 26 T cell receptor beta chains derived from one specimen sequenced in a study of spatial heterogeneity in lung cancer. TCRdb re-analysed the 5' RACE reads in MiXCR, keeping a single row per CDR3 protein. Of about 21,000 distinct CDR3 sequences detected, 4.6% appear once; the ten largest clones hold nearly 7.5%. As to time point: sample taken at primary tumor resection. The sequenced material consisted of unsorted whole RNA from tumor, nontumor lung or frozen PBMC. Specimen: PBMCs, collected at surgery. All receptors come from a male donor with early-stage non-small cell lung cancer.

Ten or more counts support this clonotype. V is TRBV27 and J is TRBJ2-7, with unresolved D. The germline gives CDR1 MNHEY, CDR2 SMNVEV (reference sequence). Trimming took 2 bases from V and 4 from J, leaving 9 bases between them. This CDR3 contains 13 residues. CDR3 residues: CASSLAPQYEQYF. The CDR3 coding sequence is TGTGCCAGCAGTTTAGCACCGCAATACGAGCAGTACTTC.

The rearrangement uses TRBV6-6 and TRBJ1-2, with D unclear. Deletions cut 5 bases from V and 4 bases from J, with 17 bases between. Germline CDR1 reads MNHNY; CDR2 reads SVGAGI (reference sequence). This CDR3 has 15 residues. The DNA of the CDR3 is TGTGCCAGCAGTAAAGCCGGGCCTGGCGGCTATGGCTACACCTTC. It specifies CASSKAGPGGYGYTF.

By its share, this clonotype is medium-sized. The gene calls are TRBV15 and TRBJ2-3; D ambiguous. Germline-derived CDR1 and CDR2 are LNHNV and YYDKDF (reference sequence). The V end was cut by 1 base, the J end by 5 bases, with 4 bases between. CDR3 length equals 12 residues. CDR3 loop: CATSRGRDTQYF. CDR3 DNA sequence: TGTGCCACCAGCAGAGGAAGAGATACGCAGTATTTT.

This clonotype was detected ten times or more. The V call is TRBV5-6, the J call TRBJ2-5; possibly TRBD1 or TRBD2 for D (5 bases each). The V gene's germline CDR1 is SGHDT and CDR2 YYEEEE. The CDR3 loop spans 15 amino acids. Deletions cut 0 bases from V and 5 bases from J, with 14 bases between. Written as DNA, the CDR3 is TGTGCCAGCAGCTTGGGACCGGGGCGTGGGGAGACCCAGTACTTC. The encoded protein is CASSLGPGRGETQYF.

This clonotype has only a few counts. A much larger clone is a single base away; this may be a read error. The CDR3 reads CVSSSTAFRTEAFF. The CDR3 DNA reads as TGTGTCAGCAGCAGTACTGCCTTTCGGACTGAAGCTTTCTTT. The chain recombines TRBV12-3 or TRBV12-4 with TRBJ1-1; D unclear. The CDR3 covers 14 residues.

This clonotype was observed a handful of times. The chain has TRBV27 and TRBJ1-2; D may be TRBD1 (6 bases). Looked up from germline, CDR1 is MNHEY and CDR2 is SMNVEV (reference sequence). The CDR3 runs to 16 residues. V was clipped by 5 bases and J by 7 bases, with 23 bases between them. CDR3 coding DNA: TGTGCCAGCAGTCCCAACCGTAACTGGGACACGAGTGGCTACACCTTC. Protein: CASSPNRNWDTSGYTF.

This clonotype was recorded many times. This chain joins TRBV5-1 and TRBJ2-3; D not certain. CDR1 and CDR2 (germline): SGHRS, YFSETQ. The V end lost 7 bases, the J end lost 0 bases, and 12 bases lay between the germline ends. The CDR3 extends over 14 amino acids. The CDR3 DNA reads TGCGCCAGCGAAGAACAGCCTAGCACAGATACGCAGTATTTT. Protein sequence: CASEEQPSTDTQYF.

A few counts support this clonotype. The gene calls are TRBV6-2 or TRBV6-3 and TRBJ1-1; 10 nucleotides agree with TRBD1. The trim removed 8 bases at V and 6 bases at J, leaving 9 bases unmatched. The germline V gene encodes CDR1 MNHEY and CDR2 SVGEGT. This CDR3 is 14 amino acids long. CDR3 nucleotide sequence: TGTGCCAGCGCCCCGGGACAGGGGTTTCCTGAAGCTTTCTTT. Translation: CASAPGQGFPEAFF.

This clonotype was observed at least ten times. CDR3 sequence: CASSYGQPDTEAFF. The CDR3 bases are TGTGCCAGCAGTTACGGACAGCCGGACACTGAAGCTTTCTTT. J is TRBJ1-1 and V is TRBV6-2 or TRBV6-3, with D possibly being TRBD1 (6 bases). The CDR3 consists of 14 residues. V dropped 2 bases and J dropped 3 bases, with 10 bases sitting between them. In germline, CDR1 is MNHEY, CDR2 SVGEGT.

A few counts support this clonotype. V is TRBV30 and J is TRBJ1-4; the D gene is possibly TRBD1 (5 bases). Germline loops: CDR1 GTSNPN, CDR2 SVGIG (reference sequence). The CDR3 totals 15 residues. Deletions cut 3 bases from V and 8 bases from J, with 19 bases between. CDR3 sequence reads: CAWRGGGGIREKLFF. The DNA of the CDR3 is TGTGCCTGGAGGGGAGGTGGGGGGATCCGGGAAAAACTGTTTTTT.

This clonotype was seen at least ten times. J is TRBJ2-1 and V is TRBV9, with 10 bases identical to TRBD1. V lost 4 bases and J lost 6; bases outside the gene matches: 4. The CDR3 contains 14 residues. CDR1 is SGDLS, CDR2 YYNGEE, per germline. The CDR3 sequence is CASSIRQGANEQFF. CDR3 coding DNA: TGTGCCAGCAGCATTCGACAGGGGGCCAATGAGCAGTTCTTC.

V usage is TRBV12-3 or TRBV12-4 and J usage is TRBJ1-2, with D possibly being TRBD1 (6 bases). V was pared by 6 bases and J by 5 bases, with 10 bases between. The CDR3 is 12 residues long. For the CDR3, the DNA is TGTGCCAGCAGCCCCGGACAGTATGGCTACACCTTC. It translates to CASSPGQYGYTF.

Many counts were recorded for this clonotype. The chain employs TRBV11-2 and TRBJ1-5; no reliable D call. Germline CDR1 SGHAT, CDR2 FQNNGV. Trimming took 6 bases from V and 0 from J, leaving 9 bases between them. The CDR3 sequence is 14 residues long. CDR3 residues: CASSLGGSNQPQHF. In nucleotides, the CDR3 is TGTGCCAGCAGTTTGGGTGGTAGCAATCAGCCCCAGCATTTT.

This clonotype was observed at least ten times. The CDR3 region is CASSYDLEREGTDTQYF. DNA for the CDR3: TGTGCCAGCAGTTACGATCTTGAGCGGGAGGGAACAGATACGCAGTATTTT. The chain has TRBV6-2 or TRBV6-3 and TRBJ2-3; TRBD2 aligns across 10 bases. The CDR3 runs to 17 residues. Germline CDR1 MNHEY, CDR2 SVGEGT. With V trimmed by 2 bases and J by 3 bases, 8 bases remained unmatched.

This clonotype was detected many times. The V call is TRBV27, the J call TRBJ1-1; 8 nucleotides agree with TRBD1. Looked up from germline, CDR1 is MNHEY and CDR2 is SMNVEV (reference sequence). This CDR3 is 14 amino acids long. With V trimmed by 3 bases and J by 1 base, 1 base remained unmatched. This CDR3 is CASSFRGRNTEAFF. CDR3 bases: TGTGCCAGCAGTTTCAGGGGGCGGAACACTGAAGCTTTCTTT.

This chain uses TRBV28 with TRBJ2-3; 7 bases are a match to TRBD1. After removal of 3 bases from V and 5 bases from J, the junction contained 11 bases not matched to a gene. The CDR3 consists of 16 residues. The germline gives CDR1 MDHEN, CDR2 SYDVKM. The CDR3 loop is CASSFPQGKVGDTQYF. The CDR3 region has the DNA TGTGCCAGCAGTTTCCCACAGGGGAAAGTTGGAGATACGCAGTATTTT.

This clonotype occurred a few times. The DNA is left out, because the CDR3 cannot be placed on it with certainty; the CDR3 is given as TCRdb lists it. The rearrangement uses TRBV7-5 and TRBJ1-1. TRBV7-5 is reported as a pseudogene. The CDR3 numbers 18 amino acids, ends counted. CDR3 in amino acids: CISVPEASNGSENTEAFF.

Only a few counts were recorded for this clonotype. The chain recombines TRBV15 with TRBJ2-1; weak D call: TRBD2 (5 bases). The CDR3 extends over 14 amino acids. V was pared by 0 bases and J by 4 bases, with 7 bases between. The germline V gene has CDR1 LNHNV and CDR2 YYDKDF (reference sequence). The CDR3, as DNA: TGTGCCACCAGCAGAGATAGGACTTACAATGAGCAGTTCTTC. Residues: CATSRDRTYNEQFF. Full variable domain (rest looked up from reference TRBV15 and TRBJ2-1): DAMVIQNPRYQVTQFGKPVTLSCSQTLNHNVMYWYQQKSSQAPKLLFHYYDKDFNNEADTPDNFQSRRPNTSFCFLDIRSPGLGDTAMYLCATSRDRTYNEQFFGPGTRLTVL.

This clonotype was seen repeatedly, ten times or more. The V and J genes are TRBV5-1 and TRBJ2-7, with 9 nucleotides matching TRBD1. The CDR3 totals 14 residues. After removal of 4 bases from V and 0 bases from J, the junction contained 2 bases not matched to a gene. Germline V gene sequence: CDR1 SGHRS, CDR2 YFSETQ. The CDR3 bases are TGCGCCAGCAGCAAGACAGGGGGCTCCTACGAGCAGTACTTC. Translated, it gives CASSKTGGSYEQYF.

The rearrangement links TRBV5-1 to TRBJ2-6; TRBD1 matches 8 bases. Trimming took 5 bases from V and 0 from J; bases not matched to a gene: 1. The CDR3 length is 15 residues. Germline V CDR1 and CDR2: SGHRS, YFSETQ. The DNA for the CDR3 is TGCGCCAGCAGGGACAGGGTCTCTGGGGCCAACGTCCTGACTTTC. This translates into CASRDRVSGANVLTF.

The DNA for the CDR3 is TGCGCCAGCAGCTCTACTAGCGGGACAAACAATGAGCAGTTCTTC. It encodes CASSSTSGTNNEQFF. J is TRBJ2-1 and V is TRBV5-1, with 10 positions matching TRBD2. V lost 3 bases to trimming and J lost 5 bases; unmatched junction nucleotides: 5. Germline CDR1 SGHRS, CDR2 YFSETQ. The CDR3 runs 15 residues.

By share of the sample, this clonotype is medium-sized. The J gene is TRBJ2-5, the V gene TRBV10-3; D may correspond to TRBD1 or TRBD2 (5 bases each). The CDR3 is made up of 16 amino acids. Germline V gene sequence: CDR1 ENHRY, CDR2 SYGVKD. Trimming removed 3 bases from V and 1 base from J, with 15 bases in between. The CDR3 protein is CAISDTFPGPQETQYF. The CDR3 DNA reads TGTGCCATCAGTGATACTTTCCCGGGACCCCAAGAGACCCAGTACTTC.

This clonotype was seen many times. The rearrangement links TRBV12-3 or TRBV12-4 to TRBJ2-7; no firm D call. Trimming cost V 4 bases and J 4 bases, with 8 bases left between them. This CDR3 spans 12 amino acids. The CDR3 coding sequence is TGTGCCAGCAGTTATGGACCTTACGAGCAGTACTTC. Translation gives CASSYGPYEQYF.

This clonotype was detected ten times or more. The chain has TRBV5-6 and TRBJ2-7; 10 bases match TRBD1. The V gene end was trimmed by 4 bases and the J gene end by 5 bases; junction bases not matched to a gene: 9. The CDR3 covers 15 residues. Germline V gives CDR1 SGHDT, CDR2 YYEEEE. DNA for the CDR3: TGTGCCAGCAGCGGACGGACAGGGGGAAGCGACGAGCAGTACTTC. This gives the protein CASSGRTGGSDEQYF.

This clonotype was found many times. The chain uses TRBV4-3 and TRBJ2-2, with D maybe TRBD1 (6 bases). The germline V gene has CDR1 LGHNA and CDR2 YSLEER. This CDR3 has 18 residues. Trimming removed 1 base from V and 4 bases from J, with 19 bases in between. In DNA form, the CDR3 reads TGCGCCAGCAGCCAAGTGGGGATTACAGGGATGGTCACCGGGGAGCTGTTTTTT. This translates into CASSQVGITGMVTGELFF.

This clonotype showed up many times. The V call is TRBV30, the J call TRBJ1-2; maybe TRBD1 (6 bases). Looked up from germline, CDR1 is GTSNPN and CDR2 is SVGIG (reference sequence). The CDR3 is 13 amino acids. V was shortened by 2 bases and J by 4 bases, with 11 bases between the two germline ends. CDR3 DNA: TGTGCCTGGAGTACCCGGACAGTCTATGGCTACACCTTC. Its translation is CAWSTRTVYGYTF.